This entry is about one TCR beta chain. Its target is unknown. Lysates of CMV-infected fibroblasts at around 9.9 ug/mL stimulated these cells. Sorted nonresponding memory CD4+ T cells were CD40L-negative, CD69-negative, CD45RO-high. CDR3 length: 14 amino acids. Germline CDR1 MNHNY, CDR2 SVGAGI (reference sequence). The ends were cut back, 4 bases at V and 5 bases at J, with 15 bases in the middle. The libraries were made with immunoSEQ version 4 in survey mode. Only in-frame clones appear in the TCRdb table, and some are missing; sequencing was by immunoSEQ multiplex PCR. The data hold about 28,000 clones, with roughly 86% observed a single time. This sample is drawn from a study of persistence of HIV-infected CD4 T cells. About the study: Multiple blood draws of up to roughly 180 mL, except a couple of donors with single leukapheresis.

The rearrangement links TRBV6-6 to TRBJ2-7, with D perhaps TRBD1 or TRBD2 (5 bases each). Sequences were derived from CD4+ T cells sorted from PBMCs after roughly 18-hour stimulation, sampled from a patient who received antiretroviral therapy. The clonotype originates from an adult man with HIV who was CMV-seropositive. This CDR3 is CASSSPGGRNEQYF. The CDR3 nucleotides read TGTGCCAGCAGTTCTCCTGGGGGTAGGAACGAGCAGTACTTC.